The 19 T cell receptor beta chains below all came from one sample that was sequenced in a study of T cells in localized non-small cell lung cancer. Sequencing was performed with immunoSEQ multiplex PCR; in TCRdb, only in-frame clones are kept and a portion is missing. The sample consists of about 5,100 clones, 45% of them appearing once. The specimen comprised lung tumor tissue, sampled before any cancer treatment. Receptors originate from a man between 40 and 75 years old with stage I lung adenocarcinoma.

The rearrangement uses TRBV6-8 and TRBJ2-7; no reliable D call. V was cut by 4 bases and J by 4 bases, with 8 bases left in between. Germline CDR1 and CDR2: MNHGY and SAAAGT. The CDR3 extends over 12 amino acids. DNA of the CDR3: TGTGCCAGCAGTTCGGTTGCTTACGAGCAGTACTTC. This translates into CASSSVAYEQYF.

This clone was seen a few times. V gene TRBV5-1 combines with J gene TRBJ2-7; 9 bases map to TRBD2. The germline gives CDR1 SGHRS, CDR2 YFSETQ. J was trimmed by 5 bases and V by 4 bases; bases with no gene match: 16. The CDR3 is made up of 17 amino acids. DNA for the CDR3: TGCGCCAGCAGCAGAACGAATAGCGGGGGCCTTCGGGACGAGCAGTACTTC. It is translated as CASSRTNSGGLRDEQYF.

The rearrangement links TRBV28 to TRBJ2-7; D might be TRBD1 (6 bases). V was cut by 4 bases and J by 5 bases, with 12 bases left in between. CDR3 size: 13 residues. CDR1 MDHEN and CDR2 SYDVKM come from the germline V gene. This CDR3 reads CASSYRDRNEQYF. The DNA for the CDR3 is TGTGCCAGCAGTTACAGGGATAGAAACGAGCAGTACTTC.

The chain uses TRBV18 and TRBJ1-5; D uncertain. Deletions cut 4 bases from V and 5 bases from J, with 9 bases between. Germline assignment: CDR1 KGHSH and CDR2 LQKENI. The CDR3 has 13 amino acids. CDR3: CASSLTGDQPQHF. CDR3 coding DNA: TGTGCCAGCTCACTTACCGGGGATCAGCCCCAGCATTTT.

Written as DNA, the CDR3 is TGTGCCAGCAGCAAGACCTCAGCGGGGGCACAAGAGACCCAGTACTTC. This codes for CASSKTSAGAQETQYF. The V gene is TRBV9, the J gene TRBJ2-5; 8 bases fit TRBD2. The CDR3 runs 16 residues. Looked up from germline, CDR1 is SGDLS and CDR2 is YYNGEE. With 4 bases clipped from V and 2 bases from J, the junction kept 10 bases outside the gene matches.

V gene TRBV9 combines with J gene TRBJ1-5, with 10 bases lining up with TRBD1. J gave up 2 bases and V 7 bases, and 6 bases lay outside the gene matches. Per germline, CDR1 SGDLS and CDR2 YYNGEE. The CDR3 has 15 residues. The CDR3, as DNA: TGTGCCAGCGCAGAGGGGACAGGGGGCAATCAGCCCCAGCATTTT. It encodes CASAEGTGGNQPQHF.

The chain couples TRBV15 to TRBJ1-2; no clear D. The germline V gene has CDR1 LNHNV and CDR2 YYDKDF (reference sequence). This CDR3 contains 14 residues. Trimming left V 0 bases short and J 8 bases short, with 13 bases between. The CDR3 protein is CATSREDGRRGYTF. The CDR3 coding sequence is TGTGCCACCAGCAGAGAGGACGGGCGTAGGGGCTACACCTTC.

This clone was observed a few times. The germline gene is not matched at one end of the junction; a read error may be the cause. The J gene is TRBJ2-7, the V gene TRBV6-8; 9 bases match TRBD1. The CDR3 contains 14 residues. The germline V gene encodes CDR1 MNHGY and CDR2 SAAAGT. The CDR3 DNA reads TGTGCCATCAGTGGGGACAGGGCAGGGGGCGAGCAGTACTTC. Residues: CAISGDRAGGEQYF.

The rearrangement joins TRBV28 to TRBJ2-5, with a possible D match to TRBD2 (6 bases). Germline CDR1 is MDHEN and CDR2 is SYDVKM. Trimming left V 4 bases short and J 4 bases short, with 13 bases between. This CDR3 has 14 amino acids. CDR3 sequence reads: CASSSGLTPETQYF. The CDR3 DNA follows: TGTGCCAGCAGTTCGGGACTTACGCCAGAGACCCAGTACTTC.

The chain has TRBV28 and TRBJ1-1, with D possibly TRBD1 on 6 matching bases. CDR1 is MDHEN and CDR2 is SYDVKM in the germline V gene. CDR3 length equals 15 residues. Trimming took off 5 bases at V and 1 base at J, with 14 bases between the two ends. The DNA of the CDR3 is TGTGCCAGCAGTCCCCATGGGGGGCCGAACACTGAAGCTTTCTTT. This gives the protein CASSPHGGPNTEAFF.

This chain connects TRBV15 to TRBJ1-2; no firm D call. The CDR3 runs 15 residues. Germline V lookup: CDR1 LNHNV, CDR2 YYDKDF (reference sequence). V was trimmed by 0 bases and J by 1 base, leaving 9 bases between them. CDR3 in amino acids: CATSRDLDLNYGYTF. For the CDR3, the DNA is TGTGCCACCAGCAGAGATTTGGACCTTAACTATGGCTACACCTTC.

In this sample, this clone turned up a few times. The rearrangement links TRBV6-8 to TRBJ2-5; TRBD1 aligns across 10 bases. The CDR3 length is 14 residues. Germline values: CDR1 MNHGY, CDR2 SAAAGT. V lost 5 bases, J lost 4 bases, and 4 bases stayed unmatched. The CDR3 is CASSETGGRETQYF. The DNA for the CDR3 is TGTGCCAGCAGTGAGACAGGGGGCCGAGAGACCCAGTACTTC.

CDR3 region: CASSSLAGRYQETQYF. CDR3 nucleotide sequence: TGTGCCAGCAGTTCTCTAGCGGGGAGGTACCAAGAGACCCAGTACTTC. The chain joins TRBV27 to TRBJ2-5, with 9 bases aligning to TRBD2. V was clipped by 4 bases and J by 0 bases; unmatched bases: 6. The CDR3 is made up of 16 amino acids. Germline values: CDR1 MNHEY, CDR2 SMNVEV (reference sequence).

The chain has TRBV30 and TRBJ2-3; no clear D. Trimming cost V 0 bases and J 4 bases, with 20 bases left between them. The germline V gene has CDR1 GTSNPN and CDR2 SVGIG (reference sequence). The CDR3 extends over 17 amino acids. The CDR3 DNA reads TGTGCCTGGAGTGTCACGGTCACGCCGAGTATGGCAGATACGCAGTATTTT. Translation: CAWSVTVTPSMADTQYF.

The chain carries TRBV18 and TRBJ2-5; D gene unclear. CDR3 length equals 18 residues. The ends were cut back, 4 bases at V and 2 bases at J, with 23 bases in the middle. CDR1 and CDR2 from the germline V gene are KGHSH and LQKENI. The DNA for the CDR3 is TGTGCCAGCTCACTACTATTAAGACCGCCCGACTCTCAAGAGACCCAGTACTTC. This sequence encodes CASSLLLRPPDSQETQYF.

This chain uses TRBV28 with TRBJ2-1; TRBD1 matches 8 bases. Germline CDR1 is MDHEN and CDR2 is SYDVKM. V dropped 3 bases and J dropped 4; count of bases not matched to a gene: 11. The CDR3 contains 17 residues. The DNA of the CDR3 is TGTGCCAGCAGTTTTCAGACAGGGGTAACAATTTACAATGAGCAGTTCTTC. As protein: CASSFQTGVTIYNEQFF.

This clone was counted between two and nine times. Other DNA variants within this sample encode the same CDR3. This chain uses TRBV18 with TRBJ2-2; D not resolved. Trimming stripped 3 bases from V and 1 base from J, with 9 bases between. Germline V CDR1 and CDR2: KGHSH, LQKENI. The CDR3 covers 15 residues. The CDR3 DNA sequence: TGTGCCAGCTCACCCGGACGGAGGAACACCGGGGAGCTGTTTTTT. Amino acid sequence: CASSPGRRNTGELFF.

The gene calls are TRBV11-3 and TRBJ2-7, with D possibly being TRBD1 (6 bases). This CDR3 is built from 16 residues. Germline loops: CDR1 SGHNT, CDR2 YENEEA. The V and J ends lost 5 bases and 5 bases respectively, with 22 bases between them. CDR3 protein: CASSRKGDPGIDEQYF. The CDR3 region has the DNA TGTGCCAGCAGCCGGAAGGGGGACCCGGGTATAGACGAGCAGTACTTC.

In this sample, this clone turned up once. The CDR3 DNA reads TGCGCCAGCACTCCCGAATTTTGGCTTACTAGCACAGATACGCAGTATTTT. This codes for CASTPEFWLTSTDTQYF. The chain links TRBV5-1 to TRBJ2-3; no definite D call. CDR1 SGHRS and CDR2 YFSETQ come from the germline V gene. CDR3 length equals 17 residues. The V gene lost 6 bases and the J gene lost 0 bases, with 20 bases spanning the gap.